This T cell receptor (beta chain) was observed in a study of identical twins. TCRdb re-called the 5' RACE reads through MiXCR, storing one row per CDR3 protein. The profile shows 500,000 to 600,000 distinct CDR3 sequences, approximately 22% of them singletons. These records were also assigned to another study, of T cells expressing NK-cell markers.

This sequence originates from a woman under 30 in good health. The source material was CD4+ T cells sorted from blood.

Here the CDR3 reads CSAPSSGTETQYF. The CDR3 region has the DNA TGCAGTGCCCCCAGTAGCGGGACGGAGACCCAGTACTTC. This rearrangement joins TRBV20-1 to TRBJ2-5; 8 bases line up with TRBD2. Germline CDR1 is DFQATT and CDR2 is SNEGSKA (reference sequence). Trimming cost V 6 bases and J 5 bases; bases outside gene matches: 8. This CDR3 region has 13 residues.